This T cell receptor beta chain was captured by sequencing in a study of OX40 agonist ivuxolimab in advanced cancers. On the study more broadly: A history of anti-PD-1, anti-PD-L1 or anti-CTLA-4 therapy was acceptable, and roughly 40% had some. Partial responses, seen in three patients, involved one hepatocellular carcinoma and two cutaneous melanomas. The study, taken as a whole, reports: There was clonal expansion of CD4+ and CD8+ blood T cells by week 6 at 0.1 to 3.0 mg/kg. The antigen specificity of the peripheral T cells (those that were expanded) was not determined.

Data came from immunoSEQ multiplex PCR; TCRdb stores just in-frame clones and leaves some out. The data hold approximately 76,000 clones, with roughly 86% observed a single time. Concerning this clone: Its antigen remains unknown.

V was cut by 3 bases and J by 1 base, with 6 bases left in between. Germline loops: CDR1 SEHNR, CDR2 FQNEAQ (reference sequence). The CDR3 loop spans 14 amino acids. Sequencing was performed on CD4+ or CD8+ T cells sorted from blood, taken in a trial of the OX40 agonist ivuxolimab. The clonotype was recovered from an adult with an advanced solid tumor such as melanoma, head and neck, liver or kidney cancer. The chain couples TRBV7-9 to TRBJ2-2; D unclear. CDR3 DNA: TGTGCCAGCAGCTTTGTAGGGAACACCGGGGAGCTGTTTTTT. Translation: CASSFVGNTGELFF.